The following is a TCR beta chain sequence with its context. Source study methods: Nucleated cell number was recorded as an estimate derived from reference gene primer amplification. Measured with immunoSEQ multiplex PCR; TCRdb has only the in-frame clones, and not every one. D and trimming were read from the DNA, whereas the V and J calls and clone size are those reported in that table. Of about 190,000 clones in the sample, roughly four fifths were seen once. This sample was included in a study of blood T cell repertoires in COVID-19. Study details: COVID-19 samples, acute and convalescent, were from the United States, Italy and Spain. The cDNA or gDNA used as material had been derived from T cells, B-cell-depleted T cells, or PBMCs.

The V gene lost 5 bases and the J gene lost 5 bases, with 19 bases spanning the gap. The V gene's germline CDR1 is LNHDA and CDR2 SQIVND (reference sequence). This CDR3 contains 16 residues. This chain joins TRBV19 and TRBJ1-5; tentative D call: TRBD1 (6 bases). The clonotype comes from a woman aged 45-60 years with acute or convalescent COVID-19. Sequenced input: peripheral blood. CDR3 sequence: CASSPRAQGGDQPQHF. CDR3 nucleotide sequence: TGTGCCAGTAGTCCGCGGGCACAGGGCGGAGATCAGCCCCAGCATTTT.